The T cell receptor (beta chain) under discussion was sequenced for a study of CD8 T cells in ankylosing spondylitis. Making use of molecular barcodes, quantitative 5'-RACE generated TCR beta libraries. TCRdb used MiXCR to reprocess the 5' RACE reads, holding one entry per CDR3 protein. The sample includes about 480,000 distinct CDR3 sequences, roughly 18% of them seen just once. The V gene's germline CDR1 is SGHAT and CDR2 FQNNGV. This CDR3 spans 15 amino acids. V lost 10 bases, J lost 4 bases, and 15 bases stayed unmatched. This clonotype was recorded at least ten times. Its antigen is currently unknown. Study findings and constraints: In ankylosing spondylitis blood, a motif of several highly homologous TCR beta variants appeared characteristic.

The gene calls are TRBV11-2 and TRBJ2-7, with 8 bases matching TRBD2. This TCR came from a male donor with ankylosing spondylitis. Sequenced sample: blood, either unsorted or a sorted T cell fraction (not recorded which). In nucleotides, the CDR3 is TGTGCCACTACCCCTGACGGGGGGGTCGGGTACGAGCAGTACTTC. It translates to CATTPDGGVGYEQYF.